The 23 T cell receptor beta chains below come from one sample, sequenced in a study of shared clonotypes between healthy human individuals (dated by TCRdb to the early 2020s). Libraries were prepared through the immunoSEQ multiplex PCR assay. Drawn from immuneACCESS, this table holds only the in-frame rearrangements with V and J called that TCRdb kept. Clones are partly lost; checked studies trace under half to an unresolved V gene and leave the rest unexplained. Within this sample are 1.5 million to 2.5 million clones, with about 95% of them counted one time only. The ten largest account for 1% to 1.5% of the sample. For the CD8 naive samples, CD45RO-negative cells were positively selected for CCR7, yielding a CD45RA+CCR7+ population from which TemRA cells were excluded. Sample: naive CD8+ T cells sorted from blood. The cell subset or site label, read with the paper, signifies: CD45RA+CCR7+. The receptors were sampled from a man in his late teens or twenties in good health.

The chain has TRBV6-5 and TRBJ2-7, with a tentative D call TRBD2 (5 bases). Germline V gene lookup returns CDR1 MNHEY and CDR2 SVGAGI. This CDR3 region has 14 residues. V was clipped by 6 bases and J by 3 bases, with 15 bases between them. CDR3: CASSNGVSGYEQYF. DNA for the CDR3: TGTGCCAGCAGCAACGGGGTGTCAGGCTACGAGCAGTACTTC.

This chain uses TRBV4-3 with TRBJ2-7; a weak D match, TRBD1 (6 bases). CDR1 is LGHNA and CDR2 is YSLEER in the germline V gene. The ends were cut back, 0 bases at V and 2 bases at J, with 20 bases in the middle. The CDR3 sequence is 18 residues long. The CDR3 DNA sequence: TGCGCCAGCAGCCAAGAGGCCCCGGGGCGTGAGGGGGCCTACGAGCAGTACTTC. Translation: CASSQEAPGREGAYEQYF.

CDR3 sequence reads: CASTPGSGSPLHF. The CDR3 DNA reads as TGTGCCAGCACTCCAGGTTCAGGTTCACCCCTCCACTTT. V gene TRBV6-1 combines with J gene TRBJ1-6; D is uncertain. The V and J ends lost 7 bases and 9 bases respectively, with 13 bases between them. The CDR3 sequence is 13 residues long. Per germline, CDR1 MNHNS and CDR2 SASEGT.

The chain combines TRBV27 with TRBJ1-5; D remains ambiguous. This CDR3 is built from 16 residues. The germline CDR1 and CDR2 sequences are MNHEY and SMNVEV (reference sequence). V lost 1 base and J 2 bases, leaving 12 bases between the germline ends. CDR3 bases: TGTGCCAGCAGTTTATTAACCCCCCTAGGCAATCAGCCCCAGCATTTT. Amino acid sequence: CASSLLTPLGNQPQHF.

This chain connects TRBV6-5 to TRBJ1-6; unclear D gene. With 0 bases removed from V and 5 bases from J, the gap between germline ends came to 8 bases. Germline V gene data show CDR1 as MNHEY and CDR2 as SVGAGI. This CDR3 spans 15 amino acids. The CDR3 nucleotides are TGTGCCAGCAGTTACTCTTGGGAGGATAATTCACCCCTCCACTTT. It specifies CASSYSWEDNSPLHF.

The rearrangement uses TRBV28 and TRBJ2-2; D gene ambiguous. Germline V gene lookup returns CDR1 MDHEN and CDR2 SYDVKM. V was clipped by 3 bases and J by 6 bases, with 8 bases between them. CDR3 length: 13 amino acids. The DNA for the CDR3 is TGTGCCAGCAGTTTCAGGCTTGCCGGGGAGCTGTTTTTT. Its protein product is CASSFRLAGELFF. Using reference TRBV28 and TRBJ2-2 for the parts outside the CDR3, the full variable domain is DVKVTQSSRYLVKRTGEKVFLECVQDMDHENMFWYRQDPGLGLRLIYFSYDVKMKEKGDIPEGYSVSREKKERFSLILESASTNQTSMYLCASSFRLAGELFFGEGSRLTVL.

This rearrangement joins TRBV7-9 to TRBJ2-7, with a tentative D call TRBD1 (6 bases). The CDR3 is 13 amino acids. V was trimmed by 5 bases and J by 4 bases, leaving 12 bases between them. The V gene's germline CDR1 is SEHNR and CDR2 FQNEAQ (reference sequence). This CDR3 reads CASSETGSYEQYF. In DNA form, the CDR3 reads TGTGCCAGCAGCGAAACAGGGAGTTACGAGCAGTACTTC.

The chain has TRBV10-2 and TRBJ2-7, with TRBD2 matching over 13 bases. This CDR3 comprises 18 residues. The J segment lost 2 bases and the V segment lost 4 bases, leaving 11 bases of the junction unmatched. Germline assignment: CDR1 WSHSY and CDR2 SAAADI. CDR3: CASSVGPGLAGRTYEQYF. CDR3 sequence (DNA): TGCGCCAGCAGTGTGGGTCCGGGACTAGCGGGACGTACCTACGAGCAGTACTTC.

This clone was observed once. For the CDR3, the DNA is TGTGCCAGCACCCAAGAGGGGGCAGAGACCCAGTACTTC. Translating gives CASTQEGAETQYF. The rearrangement uses TRBV28 and TRBJ2-5, with 7 bases lining up with TRBD1. Germline values: CDR1 MDHEN, CDR2 SYDVKM. This CDR3 spans 13 amino acids. Unmatched junction bases numbered 6, after V lost 7 bases and J lost 4 bases.

This clone was observed once. The chain uses TRBV30 and TRBJ2-7; D unresolved. The CDR3 loop spans 12 amino acids. CDR1 and CDR2 (germline): GTSNPN, SVGIG (reference sequence). With 5 bases removed from V and 4 bases from J, the gap between germline ends came to 12 bases. The CDR3 DNA sequence: TGTGCCTGGGCCCCCATGGGATACGAGCAGTACTTC. As protein: CAWAPMGYEQYF.

The V and J genes are TRBV29-1 and TRBJ2-3, with unresolved D. Germline V gene data show CDR1 as SQVTM and CDR2 as ANQGSEA. The CDR3 has 12 amino acids. Between the trimmed V and J ends, which lost 8 bases and 4 bases, there was a span of 13 bases. In DNA form, the CDR3 reads TGCAGCTTTGTTAGGTTGGCAGATACGCAGTATTTT. The encoded protein is CSFVRLADTQYF.

This chain joins TRBV27 and TRBJ2-7; TRBD1 matches at 9 bases. V was clipped by 7 bases and J by 2 bases; unmatched bases: 3. The CDR3 sequence is 13 residues long. Germline-derived CDR1 and CDR2 are MNHEY and SMNVEV (reference sequence). In nucleotides, the CDR3 is TGTGCCAGCATCGGGACAGGGCCCTACGAGCAGTACTTC. It is translated as CASIGTGPYEQYF.

The V call is TRBV19, the J call TRBJ1-5, with D possibly being TRBD1 (5 bases). Trimming left V 1 base short and J 0 bases short, with 10 bases between. Germline CDR1 is LNHDA and CDR2 is SQIVND (reference sequence). The CDR3 is made up of 16 amino acids. This chain's CDR3 is CASSIVEGFSNQPQHF. CDR3 coding DNA: TGTGCCAGTAGTATAGTGGAGGGGTTTAGCAATCAGCCCCAGCATTTT.

This rearrangement joins TRBV11-2 to TRBJ2-7; D is undetermined. Trimming took off 1 base at V and 4 bases at J, with 11 bases between the two ends. The germline gives CDR1 SGHAT, CDR2 FQNNGV. CDR3 size: 14 residues. In nucleotides, the CDR3 is TGTGCCAGCAGCTTAGGTTGGGCGGCATACGAGCAGTACTTC. It translates to CASSLGWAAYEQYF.

About this clone itself: The identical CDR3 is also encoded by other nucleotide sequences in the sample. The chain couples TRBV5-1 to TRBJ1-3; D ambiguous. The V end was cut by 0 bases, the J end by 0 bases, with 4 bases between. CDR1 SGHRS and CDR2 YFSETQ come from the germline V gene. The CDR3 length is 14 residues. CDR3 amino acids: CASSLGGSGNTIYF. The CDR3 bases are TGCGCCAGCAGCTTGGGGGGCTCTGGAAACACCATATATTTT.

About this clone itself: Other DNA sequences of this sample code for an identical CDR3. The genes are TRBV5-1 and TRBJ2-7, with TRBD2 matching over 7 bases. This CDR3 contains 14 residues. Germline values: CDR1 SGHRS, CDR2 YFSETQ. V was pared by 3 bases and J by 1 base, with 4 bases of the junction left unmatched. CDR3 sequence: CASSWASGSYEQYF. Here the CDR3 DNA reads TGCGCCAGCAGCTGGGCTAGCGGTTCCTACGAGCAGTACTTC.

This clone has only one observation. The rearrangement joins TRBV7-6 to TRBJ2-2; perhaps TRBD1 as D (5 bases). The germline V gene has CDR1 SGHVS and CDR2 FNYEAQ. This CDR3 is built from 16 residues. V shed 1 base and J shed 4 bases, with 13 bases lying between them. The CDR3 DNA follows: TGTGCCAGCAGCTTAGTTGGGGTAGGGGCCACCGGGGAGCTGTTTTTT. It specifies CASSLVGVGATGELFF.

This sequence joins TRBV28 and TRBJ2-3; 7 bases are a match to TRBD1. J was trimmed by 2 bases and V by 4 bases; bases with no gene match: 21. This CDR3 contains 20 residues. CDR1 MDHEN and CDR2 SYDVKM come from the germline V gene. The CDR3 nucleotides are TGTGCCAGCAGTTCCCAAAAGATCACACCAGGGGACAGATCCACAGATACGCAGTATTTT. Translation gives CASSSQKITPGDRSTDTQYF.

V usage is TRBV29-1 and J usage is TRBJ1-5; TRBD1 is a possible D gene (5 bases). This CDR3 comprises 14 residues. Germline V gene sequence: CDR1 SQVTM, CDR2 ANQGSEA. The CDR3 region has the DNA TGCACGCCCGAGGAGCGGGGGAGCAATCAGCCCCAGCATTTT. It is translated as CTPEERGSNQPQHF.

This clone was seen a single time. V and J are TRBV18 and TRBJ1-2, with D uncertain. V was trimmed by 7 bases and J by 2 bases, leaving 11 bases between them. Germline loops: CDR1 KGHSH, CDR2 LQKENI. The CDR3 loop spans 13 amino acids. CDR3 residues: CASWVGSNYGYTF. The CDR3 DNA reads TGTGCCAGCTGGGTAGGAAGCAACTATGGCTACACCTTC.

The V gene is TRBV30, the J gene TRBJ2-3, with D possibly matching TRBD2 (6 bases). The germline V gene has CDR1 GTSNPN and CDR2 SVGIG (reference sequence). V was clipped by 3 bases and J by 2 bases, with 15 bases between them. The CDR3 consists of 15 residues. The CDR3 DNA follows: TGTGCCTGGAGCTTTGTGGGGGAGGCCACAGATACGCAGTATTTT. It yields the protein CAWSFVGEATDTQYF. The full variable domain, in which reference TRBV30 and TRBJ2-3 provide the parts outside the CDR3, is SQTIHQWPATLVQPVGSPLSLECTVEGTSNPNLYWYRQAAGRGLQLLFYSVGIGQISSEVPQNLSASRPQDRQFILSSKKLLLSDSGFYLCAWSFVGEATDTQYFGPGTRLTVL.

The gene calls are TRBV7-2 and TRBJ1-1; 10 nucleotides align to TRBD1. Per the germline V gene, CDR1 is SGHTA and CDR2 is FQGNSA. The CDR3 totals 18 residues. The J segment lost 0 bases and the V segment lost 1 base, leaving 8 bases of the junction unmatched. The CDR3 bases are TGTGCCAGCAGCTTAGAAGTGGGGACAGGGGTCATGAACACTGAAGCTTTCTTT. It encodes CASSLEVGTGVMNTEAFF. The full variable domain, in which reference TRBV7-2 and TRBJ1-1 provide the parts outside the CDR3, is GAGVSQSPSNKVTEKGKDVELRCDPISGHTALYWYRQSLGQGLEFLIYFQGNSAPDKSGLPSDRFSAERTGGSVSTLTIQRTQQEDSAVYLCASSLEVGTGVMNTEAFFGQGTRLTVV.

The count of this clone is one. The chain couples TRBV13 to TRBJ2-5; TRBD1 matches 7 bases. Germline V gene data show CDR1 as PRHDT and CDR2 as FYEKMQ (reference sequence). V shed 4 bases and J 4 bases; nucleotides not matched to a gene: 15. The CDR3 is made up of 17 amino acids. CDR3 DNA: TGTGCCAGCAGCTACGCCAGACAAACAGGGGTGGGAGAGACCCAGTACTTC. Amino acid sequence: CASSYARQTGVGETQYF.